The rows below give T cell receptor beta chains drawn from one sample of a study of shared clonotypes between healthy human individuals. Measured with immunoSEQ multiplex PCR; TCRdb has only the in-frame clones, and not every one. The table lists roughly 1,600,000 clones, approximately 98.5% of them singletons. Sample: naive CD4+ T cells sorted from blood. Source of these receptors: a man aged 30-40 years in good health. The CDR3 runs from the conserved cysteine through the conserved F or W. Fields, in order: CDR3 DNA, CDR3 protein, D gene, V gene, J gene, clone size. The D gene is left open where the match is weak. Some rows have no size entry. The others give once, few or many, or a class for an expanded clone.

DNA: TGTGCCAGCTCACATACAGGGGTAAACTACGAGCAGTACTTC
CDR3: CASSHTGVNYEQYF
D: TRBD1
V: TRBV18
J: TRBJ2-7
size: NA

DNA: TGTGCCAGCAGCCTGGGTCCAAGCTCCTACAATGAGCAGTTCTTC
CDR3: CASSLGPSSYNEQFF
D: NA
V: TRBV9
J: TRBJ2-1
size: once

DNA: TGTGCTAGTGGTTTGGTCCCGGCTAGCGGGAGTCGGGCCTACAATGAGCAGTTCTTC
CDR3: CASGLVPASGSRAYNEQFF
D: TRBD2
V: TRBV12-5
J: TRBJ2-1
size: NA

DNA: TGTGCCAGCAGCTTAATCGGGGGAAACTACGGGGAGCAGTACTTC
CDR3: CASSLIGGNYGEQYF
D: NA
V: TRBV7-2
J: TRBJ2-7
size: NA

DNA: TGCAGCGCTGGACGAGGGGCTTACGAGCAGTACTTC
CDR3: CSAGRGAYEQYF
D: NA
V: TRBV29-1
J: TRBJ2-7
size: NA

DNA: TGTGCCATCAGTGAGACGGGTAGCAATCAGCCCCAGCATTTT
CDR3: CAISETGSNQPQHF
D: NA
V: TRBV10-3
J: TRBJ1-5
size: NA

DNA: TGTGCCTGGGGAGGGGCAGCAAGCTTCCAAGAGACCCAGTACTTC
CDR3: CAWGGAASFQETQYF
D: NA
V: TRBV30
J: TRBJ2-5
size: NA

DNA: TGTGCCAGCAGCTTAGCGTGGGGCGGGAGAGGCTACAATGAGCAGTTCTTC
CDR3: CASSLAWGGRGYNEQFF
D: TRBD2
V: TRBV7-6
J: TRBJ2-1
size: NA

DNA: TGTGCCAGCAGCCCCCAGACTTACAATGAGCAGTTCTTC
CDR3: CASSPQTYNEQFF
D: NA
V: TRBV9
J: TRBJ2-1
size: NA

DNA: TGTGCCAGCAGATGGCGACAGGCGAACACCGGGGAGCTGTTTTTT
CDR3: CASRWRQANTGELFF
D: NA
V: TRBV11-2
J: TRBJ2-2
size: NA

DNA: TGTGCCAGCAGTGAATATAACCAGCCCCAGCATTTT
CDR3: CASSEYNQPQHF
D: NA
V: TRBV25-1
J: TRBJ1-5
size: NA

DNA: TGCAGCGTAACGCTACCTAGCACAGATACGCAGTATTTT
CDR3: CSVTLPSTDTQYF
D: NA
V: TRBV29-1
J: TRBJ2-3
size: NA